The T cell receptor (beta chain) described here comes from a study of cytomegalovirus exposure and HLA in healthy donors. General study findings and limits: There were some public TCRs occurring in many donors, but most TCR sequences were rare. When the data were analyzed later, several of the most significant clusters appeared to be linked to common viral pathogens.

About this clone: Its antigen is still unknown.

PCR used 60 Vbeta primers and 13 Jbeta primers. The repertoire was sequenced with immunoSEQ multiplex PCR; TCRdb's copy has only in-frame clones and lacks some. This table holds over 150,000 clones, approximately 81% found once. This clonotype originated in a man between 18 and 29 years old in good health and CMV-seronegative. The sample comprised PBMCs.

In DNA, the CDR3 is TGTGCCTGGCAAAGACTAGCGGGAACCACCGGGGAGCTGTTTTTT. It translates to CAWQRLAGTTGELFF. V is TRBV30 and J is TRBJ2-2; 11 positions agree with TRBD2. Per germline, CDR1 GTSNPN and CDR2 SVGIG (reference sequence). This CDR3 is built from 15 residues. Losses at the gene ends were 5 bases for V and 4 bases for J; bases not matched to a gene: 6.